Sequencing of this T cell receptor (beta chain) was carried out in a study of spatial heterogeneity in lung cancer. The study's findings and limits: Mutation tallies in tumors tracked expanded intratumoral alpha and beta TCR counts.

V dropped 6 bases and J dropped 10; count of bases not matched to a gene: 6. CDR3 length equals 12 residues. Germline lookup yields CDR1 SEHNR and CDR2 FQNEAQ (reference sequence). Time point defined: sample taken at primary tumor resection. Whole RNA came from tumor, nontumor lung or frozen PBMC and was sequenced without being sorted. One entry per CDR3 protein, called by TCRdb with MiXCR from the 5' RACE reads. The table records around 18,000 distinct CDR3 sequences, around a tenth of them present only once. Only a few counts were recorded for this clonotype. The antigen is unknown. The library was designed around alpha chains, so this beta chain is a stray read whose abundance carries little weight.

The origin of this receptor is a female donor with early-stage non-small cell lung cancer. The genes are TRBV7-9 and TRBJ2-1, with TRBD1 matching over 7 bases. The sample in question was lung tumor tissue, obtained at surgery. CDR3 sequence reads: CASRTGPWEQFF. DNA of the CDR3: TGTGCCAGCAGGACAGGGCCATGGGAGCAGTTCTTC.